The 27 T cell receptor beta chains in this list originate from one sample, sequenced in a study of monozygotic twins with inflammatory bowel disease. After re-calling the 5' RACE reads, TCRdb lists one entry per CDR3 protein, DNA absent. The sample has 150,000 to 200,000 distinct CDR3 sequences. The sequenced sample was blood. These receptors were collected from a human donor with ulcerative colitis or Crohn's disease, or a healthy co-twin of an affected twin (not recorded which).

The rearrangement uses TRBV19 and TRBJ2-1; the D call from TCRdb, TRBD2, cannot be confirmed without DNA. The CDR3 covers 13 residues. Per germline, CDR1 LNHDA and CDR2 SQIVND (reference sequence). CDR3 in amino acids: CAAGSGRNYEQFF. The full variable domain, rest sourced from reference TRBV19 and TRBJ2-1, is DGGITQSPKYLFRKEGQNVTLSCEQNLNHDAMYWYRQDPGQGLRLIYYSQIVNDFQKGDIAEGYSVSREKKESFPLTVTSAQKNPTAFYLCAAGSGRNYEQFFGPGTRLTVL.

The V gene is TRBV2, the J gene TRBJ2-1; TCRdb selects TRBD2, and the lack of DNA leaves this call unchecked. Germline V CDR1 and CDR2: SNHLY, FYNNEI. The CDR3 length is 15 residues. CDR3 sequence: CASSKERRPNNEQFF.

The rearrangement joins TRBV7-3 to TRBJ2-5; lacking DNA, the TRBD1 call made by TCRdb goes unchecked. From germline, CDR1 is SGHTA and CDR2 FQGTGA. CDR3 size: 14 residues. The CDR3 protein is CASSLRGVTDTQYF. The full variable domain, rest sourced from reference TRBV7-3 and TRBJ2-5, is GAGVSQTPSNKVTEKGKYVELRCDPISGHTALYWYRQSLGQGPEFLIYFQGTGAADDSGLPNDRFFAVRPEGSVSTLKIQRTERGDSAVYLCASSLRGVTDTQYFGPGTRLLVL.

The chain links TRBV18 to TRBJ2-1. Germline CDR1 reads KGHSH; CDR2 reads LQKENI. This CDR3 is 12 amino acids long. CDR3 protein: CASSPDLPEQFF.

The CDR3: CASSEEGSSDEQFF. The V call is TRBV6-4, the J call TRBJ2-1; the TCRdb call, TRBD2, lacks DNA for checking. The CDR3 consists of 14 residues. CDR1 is MRHNA and CDR2 is SNTAGT in the germline V gene.

This sequence joins TRBV5-4 and TRBJ2-4; TCRdb indicates TRBD1, and absent DNA this call remains unverified. CDR3 size: 15 residues. From germline, CDR1 is SGHNT and CDR2 YYREEE (reference sequence). The CDR3 sequence: CASSPGTKGPNIQYF.

The rearrangement uses TRBV5-1 and TRBJ2-7; TCRdb designates TRBD1, a call that cannot be tested without DNA. Germline-derived CDR1 and CDR2 are SGHRS and YFSETQ. This CDR3 contains 20 residues. CDR3 in amino acids: CASSFLGVMTEIGGYEQYYF.

J is TRBJ1-5 and V is TRBV5-1; TCRdb outputs TRBD1, but without DNA this stays unchecked. The CDR3 has 17 residues. Germline values: CDR1 SGHRS, CDR2 YFSETQ. CDR3 sequence: CASSPGHSLRDNQPQHF.

The chain has TRBV5-1 and TRBJ1-6; TCRdb picks TRBD1, but there is no DNA to check that call. Germline V gene sequence: CDR1 SGHRS, CDR2 YFSETQ. The CDR3 extends over 14 amino acids. CDR3 in amino acids: CASSIGQNNSPLHF.

The gene calls are TRBV5-1 and TRBJ1-2; TCRdb reports TRBD1, a call that lacks DNA to check it against. Germline loops: CDR1 SGHRS, CDR2 YFSETQ. The CDR3 is 15 amino acids. The CDR3 reads CASSVDRGERNGYTF.

The chain employs TRBV6-5 and TRBJ1-2; TCRdb names TRBD1, which stays unverified in the absence of DNA. The CDR3 is 17 residues long. Germline CDR1 and CDR2: MNHEY and SVGAGI. The CDR3 sequence is CASSSPGQGADNYGYTF.

The rearrangement links TRBV10-3 to TRBJ2-5; TCRdb returns TRBD2, unconfirmable since there is no DNA. The CDR3 is made up of 13 amino acids. CDR1 ENHRY and CDR2 SYGVKD come from the germline V gene. CDR3 protein: CATDPGEEETQYF.

The chain has TRBV29-1 and TRBJ2-3; TCRdb lists TRBD1, though no DNA is available to test this call. The CDR3 is 14 residues long. Germline CDR1 reads SQVTM; CDR2 reads ANQGSEA. The CDR3 here is CSVDGGGRGDTQYF.

The chain joins TRBV28 to TRBJ2-3; TCRdb picks TRBD1, but there is no DNA to check that call. This CDR3 comprises 16 residues. CDR1 is MDHEN, CDR2 SYDVKM, per germline. The CDR3 is CASSLRQGLATDTQYF.

The genes are TRBV5-1 and TRBJ2-1; TCRdb selects TRBD1, and the lack of DNA leaves this call unchecked. The CDR3 spans 13 residues. Germline CDR1 is SGHRS and CDR2 is YFSETQ. This CDR3 reads CASSPGQGIEQFF.

The chain is built from TRBV20-1 and TRBJ2-7; TCRdb indicates TRBD2, and absent DNA this call remains unverified. This CDR3 region has 15 residues. CDR1 DFQATT and CDR2 SNEGSKA come from the germline V gene (reference sequence). CDR3 in amino acids: CSARDLGEAIYEQYF.

V usage is TRBV6-1 and J usage is TRBJ2-3. The CDR3 loop spans 15 amino acids. Germline CDR1 MNHNS, CDR2 SASEGT. CDR3 sequence: CASSQTGTSTDTQYF.

The rearrangement links TRBV7-3 to TRBJ2-3; the D gene TCRdb calls, TRBD2, cannot be checked with no DNA. The CDR3 length is 15 residues. In germline, CDR1 is SGHTA, CDR2 FQGTGA. CDR3 region: CASSPGLGFTDTQYF. The entire variable domain, with the rest obtained from reference TRBV7-3 and TRBJ2-3, is as follows: GAGVSQTPSNKVTEKGKYVELRCDPISGHTALYWYRQSLGQGPEFLIYFQGTGAADDSGLPNDRFFAVRPEGSVSTLKIQRTERGDSAVYLCASSPGLGFTDTQYFGPGTRLTVL.

The chain joins TRBV2 to TRBJ2-7; TCRdb's assignment of TRBD2 cannot be checked, as there is no DNA. The CDR3 totals 16 residues. Germline V CDR1 and CDR2: SNHLY, FYNNEI. CDR3 region: CASSEQGLAATYEQYF.

The V gene is TRBV13, the J gene TRBJ2-3; TCRdb's D call, TRBD1, is unchecked because there is no DNA. Germline-derived CDR1 and CDR2 are PRHDT and FYEKMQ (reference sequence). This CDR3 is 16 amino acids long. CDR3 region: CASSPTTGRGTDTQYF.

The V gene is TRBV7-2, the J gene TRBJ1-1. This CDR3 is 13 amino acids long. Germline assignment: CDR1 SGHTA and CDR2 FQGNSA. CDR3 protein: CASSLRMSTEAFF.

The chain recombines TRBV28 with TRBJ2-3; TCRdb selects TRBD2, and the lack of DNA leaves this call unchecked. The CDR3 sequence is 14 residues long. Germline assignment: CDR1 MDHEN and CDR2 SYDVKM. The CDR3: CASSLFDLLRVQYF. Looking up the rest from reference TRBV28 and TRBJ2-3 gives the full variable domain: DVKVTQSSRYLVKRTGEKVFLECVQDMDHENMFWYRQDPGLGLRLIYFSYDVKMKEKGDIPEGYSVSREKKERFSLILESASTNQTSMYLCASSLFDLLRVQYFGPGTRLTVL.

The rearrangement links TRBV29-1 to TRBJ1-2; the TCRdb call, TRBD1, lacks DNA for checking. This CDR3 comprises 14 residues. Germline V gives CDR1 SQVTM, CDR2 ANQGSEA. This CDR3 is CSVDGGGESYGYTF.

The chain carries TRBV20-1 and TRBJ2-7. This CDR3 spans 14 amino acids. Germline assignment: CDR1 DFQATT and CDR2 SNEGSKA (reference sequence). This CDR3 reads CSARDYKRSYEQYF.

The chain uses TRBV7-9 and TRBJ1-1; TCRdb selects TRBD1, and the lack of DNA leaves this call unchecked. The length of the CDR3 is 17 residues. CDR1 is SEHNR, CDR2 FQNEAQ, per germline (reference sequence). The CDR3 spells CASSPAGTGGFYTEAFF.

The chain couples TRBV18 to TRBJ1-2. Germline V lookup: CDR1 KGHSH, CDR2 LQKENI. The CDR3 consists of 14 residues. CDR3 sequence: CASSPRDIGYGYTF.

This chain joins TRBV11-1 and TRBJ2-1; the TCRdb D gene call, TRBD2, has no DNA to confirm it. This CDR3 comprises 18 residues. CDR1 is SGHAT and CDR2 is FQDESV in the germline V gene (reference sequence). CDR3 in amino acids: CASSPGLAGVPSYNEQFF.